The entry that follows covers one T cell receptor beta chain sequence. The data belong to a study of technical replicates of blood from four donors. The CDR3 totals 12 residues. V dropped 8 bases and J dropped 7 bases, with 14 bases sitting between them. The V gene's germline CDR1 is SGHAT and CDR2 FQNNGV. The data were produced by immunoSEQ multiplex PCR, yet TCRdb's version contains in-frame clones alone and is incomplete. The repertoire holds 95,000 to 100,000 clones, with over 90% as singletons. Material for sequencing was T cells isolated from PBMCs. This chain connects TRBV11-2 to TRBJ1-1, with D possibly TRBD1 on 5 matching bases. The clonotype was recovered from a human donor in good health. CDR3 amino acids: CASGSGELEAFF. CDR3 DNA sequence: TGTGCCAGCGGGTCGGGGGAACTTGAAGCTTTCTTT. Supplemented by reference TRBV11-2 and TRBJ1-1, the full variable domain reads EAGVAQSPRYKIIEKRQSVAFWCNPISGHATLYWYQQILGQGPKLLIQFQNNGVVDDSQLPKDRFSAERLKGVDSTLKIQPAKLEDSAVYLCASGSGELEAFFGQGTRLTVV.